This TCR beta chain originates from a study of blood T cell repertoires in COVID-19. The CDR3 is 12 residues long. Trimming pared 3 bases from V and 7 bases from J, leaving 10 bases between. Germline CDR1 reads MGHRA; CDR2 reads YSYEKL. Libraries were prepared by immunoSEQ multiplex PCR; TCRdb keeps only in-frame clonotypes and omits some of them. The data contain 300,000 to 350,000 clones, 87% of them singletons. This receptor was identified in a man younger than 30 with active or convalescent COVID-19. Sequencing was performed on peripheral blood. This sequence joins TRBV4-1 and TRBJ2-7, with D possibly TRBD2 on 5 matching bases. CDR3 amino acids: CASSQIRGEQYF. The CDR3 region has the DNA TGCGCCAGCAGCCAGATCCGGGGAGAGCAGTACTTC.